The clone carrying this TCR beta chain was detected many times. Clinical histories supplied by participants themselves formed the basis of cohort assignment. CDR1 and CDR2 (germline): SEHNR, FQNEAQ (reference sequence). The CDR3 is made up of 17 amino acids. The J segment lost 0 bases and the V segment lost 5 bases, leaving 4 bases of the junction unmatched. Here immunoSEQ multiplex PCR was the method, and the copy in TCRdb shows in-frame clones only, minus some. The sample has hundreds of thousands of clones, about 87% seen once. This specimen belongs to a study of blood T cell repertoires in COVID-19.

The source of this sequence is a woman in her 50s who had recovered from COVID-19. This chain joins TRBV7-9 and TRBJ2-6; 10 bases are shared with TRBD2. The sequenced material came from PBMCs or T cells enriched from blood (not recorded which). The CDR3 protein is CASSPGTSASGANVLTF. DNA for the CDR3: TGTGCCAGCAGCCCCGGGACTAGCGCCTCTGGGGCCAACGTCCTGACTTTC.